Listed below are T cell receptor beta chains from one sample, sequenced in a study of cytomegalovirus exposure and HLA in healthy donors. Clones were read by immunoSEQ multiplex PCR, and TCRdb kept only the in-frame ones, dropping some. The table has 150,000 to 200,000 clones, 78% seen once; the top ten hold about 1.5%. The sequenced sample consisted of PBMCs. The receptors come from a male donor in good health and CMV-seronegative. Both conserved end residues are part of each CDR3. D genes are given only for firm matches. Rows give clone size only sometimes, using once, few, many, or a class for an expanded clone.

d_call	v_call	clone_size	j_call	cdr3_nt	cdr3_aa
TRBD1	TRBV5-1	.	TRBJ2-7	TGCGCCAGCAGCTTGTCCGGGACAGGTGTATCCTACGAGCAGTACTTC	CASSLSGTGVSYEQYF
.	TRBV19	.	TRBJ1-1	TGTGCCAGTAGTATCGTGAACACTGAAGCTTTCTTT	CASSIVNTEAFF
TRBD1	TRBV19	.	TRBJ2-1	TGTGCCAGTAGTACAGGACAGGGTTACAATGAGCAGTTCTTC	CASSTGQGYNEQFF
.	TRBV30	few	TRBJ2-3	TGTGCCTGGGACTTCACAGATACGCAGTATTTT	CAWDFTDTQYF
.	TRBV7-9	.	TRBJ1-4	TGTGCCAGCAGCGTGAGGATTGGGGGGGCGGTTGAAAAACTGTTTTTT	CASSVRIGGAVEKLFF
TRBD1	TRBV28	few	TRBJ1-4	TGTGCCATTACTAGGGGGACAGGGGGAGAAAAACTGTTTTTT	CAITRGTGGEKLFF
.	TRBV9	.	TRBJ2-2	TGTGCCAGCAGCGTTGTAGAGGGCCCCGGGGAGCTGTTTTTT	CASSVVEGPGELFF
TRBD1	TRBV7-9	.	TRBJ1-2	TGTGCCAGCAGCTTAGCACAGGGGGTGAGTGGCTACACCTTC	CASSLAQGVSGYTF
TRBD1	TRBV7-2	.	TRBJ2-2	TGTGCCAGCAGCACCGGACAGGGGGCCGGGGAGCTGTTTTTT	CASSTGQGAGELFF
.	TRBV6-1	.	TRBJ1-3	TGTGCCACAACAGTCTCTGGAAACACCATATATTTT	CATTVSGNTIYF
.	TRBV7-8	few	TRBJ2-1	TGTGCCAGCAGCTATCCCATCATTGGGGGGGCAAGCTACAATGAGCAGTTCTTC	CASSYPIIGGASYNEQFF
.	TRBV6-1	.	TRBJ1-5	TGTGCCAGCAGTGTGACAGGTACCGATCAGCCCCAGCATTTT	CASSVTGTDQPQHF
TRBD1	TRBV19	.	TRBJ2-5	TGTGCCAGTAGTATCGGGACAGGGGCCCGGGTGACCCAGTACTTC	CASSIGTGARVTQYF
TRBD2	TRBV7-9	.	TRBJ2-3	TGTGCCAGCAGTTCTATCTCCCAGCGGGGGGCCCCCACAGATACGCAGTATTTT	CASSSISQRGAPTDTQYF
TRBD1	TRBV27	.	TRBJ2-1	TGTGCCAGCAGTCAGGTTGGAGACAGGGTGGGAAATGAGCAGTTCTTC	CASSQVGDRVGNEQFF
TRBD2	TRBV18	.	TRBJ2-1	TGTGCCAGCTCACGAGGGCTAGCGGGAGATAGTGAGCAGTTCTTC	CASSRGLAGDSEQFF
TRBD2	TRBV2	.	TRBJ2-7	TGTGCCAGCAGTGCTTCGGGAGGCATCTACGAGCAGTACTTC	CASSASGGIYEQYF